Listed below are T cell receptor beta chains from one sample, sequenced in a study of blood T cell repertoires in COVID-19. Sequenced by immunoSEQ multiplex PCR; TCRdb stores in-frame clones only, minus some. The profile covers approximately 220,000 clones, with approximately 87% appearing a single time and about 6% taken by the ten largest. Input material: peripheral blood. Receptors were obtained from a man in his sixties who had recovered from COVID-19. Each CDR3 is given with its conserved first and last residue. A D gene is named only where the DNA matches it firmly. The size field is filled for only some rows; it gives once, few, many or a size class.

>.|TRBJ1-2|TRBD1|TRBV30
TGTGCCTGGAGTGTAGAAGGCAGGGGGGACTATGGCTACACCTTC
CAWSVEGRGDYGYTF
>.|TRBJ2-1|TRBD2|TRBV14
TGTGCCAGCAGCCAGGTAGCGGGAAGCTCCTACAATGAGCAGTTCTTC
CASSQVAGSSYNEQFF
>.|TRBJ2-1|TRBD2|TRBV6-1
TGTGCCAGCAGTGCCCCACTAGCGGGAGGTCCCTACAATGAGCAGTTCTTC
CASSAPLAGGPYNEQFF
>few|TRBJ2-3|.|TRBV24-1
TGTGCCACTGGTGGGGGTCTAGGGACAACAGATACGCAGTATTTT
CATGGGLGTTDTQYF
>.|TRBJ1-2|.|TRBV7-8
TGTGCCAGCAGCTTGCTTTCAGACTATGGCTACACCTTC
CASSLLSDYGYTF
>.|TRBJ2-7|TRBD2|TRBV7-2
TGTGCCAGCAGTCCGCCACTCCTCACTAGCGGGAGGTCTTCTCCGTACTTC
CASSPPLLTSGRSSPYF
>.|TRBJ1-5|TRBD1|TRBV6-5
TGTGCCAGCGGGACAGAGCATAGCAATCAGCCCCAGCATTTT
CASGTEHSNQPQHF
>.|TRBJ2-3|TRBD2|TRBV29-1
TGCAGCGTTAATAGCGGGAGAGGAGATACGCAGTATTTT
CSVNSGRGDTQYF
>.|TRBJ2-7|TRBD1|TRBV6-5
TGTGCCAGCAGCCCGACAGGGGGCTTTAGGGAGCAGTACTTC
CASSPTGGFREQYF
>.|TRBJ1-1|TRBD1|TRBV11-1
TGTGCCAGCTCGACAGGGCGGGCTGAAGCTTTCTTT
CASSTGRAEAFF
>.|TRBJ2-4|TRBD1|TRBV6-1
TGTGCCAGCAGTGAAGGAGGGGGACAGGGGGTCTCCAAAAACATTCAGTACTTC
CASSEGGGQGVSKNIQYF
>.|TRBJ2-3|TRBD1|TRBV30
TGTGCCTGGAGTGAGGGGGCCCGGAGCACAGATACGCAGTATTTT
CAWSEGARSTDTQYF
>.|TRBJ2-7|TRBD1|TRBV28
TGTGCCAGCAGTCCTACGTACAGGGGAGTAGAACAGCAGTACTTC
CASSPTYRGVEQQYF
>.|TRBJ1-1|.|TRBV7-3
TGTGCCAGCAGCGGAGTCTTGGACACCGGGAGGACTGAAGCTTTCTTT
CASSGVLDTGRTEAFF
>.|TRBJ1-2|.|TRBV7-9
TGTGCCAGCAGCCTACGAAGGGGGAGCGACTATGGCTACACCTTC
CASSLRRGSDYGYTF
>.|TRBJ1-1|.|TRBV3-1/TRBV3-2
TGTGCCAGCAGCCAAGCTTCGAGGAGCCCGAACACTGAAGCTTTCTTT
CASSQASRSPNTEAFF
>.|TRBJ1-4|TRBD1|TRBV27
TGTGCCAGCAGTTCCTCGACAGGGGGAAGGACTAATGAAAAACTGTTTTTT
CASSSSTGGRTNEKLFF
>once|TRBJ1-1|.|TRBV10-3
TGTGCCATCAGTGAGCCACCGGGTGCTGAAGCTTTCTTT
CAISEPPGAEAFF
>.|TRBJ1-2|.|TRBV4-1
TGCGCCAGCAGCCAAGCCCGACCCTCGCAGGTTGACGGCTACACCTTC
CASSQARPSQVDGYTF
>.|TRBJ2-3|TRBD2|TRBV4-2
TGTGCCAGCAGCCGCCGAACCCCTAGCGGGGTAAGCACAGATACGCAGTATTTT
CASSRRTPSGVSTDTQYF
>once|TRBJ2-5|TRBD1|TRBV5-1
TGCGCCAGCAGCAACGGGACAGGGGGCGCGGAGACCCAGTACTTC
CASSNGTGGAETQYF
>.|TRBJ2-1|.|TRBV3-1/TRBV3-2
TGTGCCAGCAGCCAAGTTGCGGGGCCCAATGAGCAGTTCTTC
CASSQVAGPNEQFF
>.|TRBJ1-1|.|TRBV28
TGTGCCAGTAGCGGCACTGAAGCTTTCTTT
CASSGTEAFF
>once|TRBJ2-1|TRBD2|TRBV16
TGTGCCAGCAGCCAAGTCCGGACTAGCGGGAATGAGCAGTTCTTC
CASSQVRTSGNEQFF
>.|TRBJ2-7|TRBD2|TRBV2
TGTGCCAGCAGTGACAGCGGGGGGCTCTACGAGCAGTACTTC
CASSDSGGLYEQYF
>.|TRBJ2-5|TRBD2|TRBV2
TGTGCCAGCAGTGGGAGCGGGGGGCCCAGGCAAGAGACCCAGTACTTC
CASSGSGGPRQETQYF
>.|TRBJ1-5|TRBD1|TRBV18
TGTGCCAGCTCACCACCATCGACAGGGGGTGCTGGCAATCAGCCCCAGCATTTT
CASSPPSTGGAGNQPQHF
>.|TRBJ2-7|.|TRBV6-5
TGTGCCAGCAGTTACCAGAAACGAGGATACGAGCAGTACTTC
CASSYQKRGYEQYF
>few|TRBJ1-5|.|TRBV10-3
TGTGCCATCAGTGAGTCGAATGGAGGTCAGCCCCAGCATTTT
CAISESNGGQPQHF
>.|TRBJ1-3|.|TRBV12-3/TRBV12-4
TGTGCCAGCAGCATCTCTGGAAACACCATATATTTT
CASSISGNTIYF
>.|TRBJ1-1|.|TRBV7-3
TGTGCCAGCAGCTTAAGAGGGTACGGCACTGAAGCTTTCTTT
CASSLRGYGTEAFF
>.|TRBJ2-2|.|TRBV6-5
TGTGCCAGCAAGGGGTTTAGGAACACCGGGGAGCTGTTTTTT
CASKGFRNTGELFF
>.|TRBJ2-5|.|TRBV7-2
TGTGCCAGCAGCTTCTCGGGGTCCCCTGCAGACCAGTACTTC
CASSFSGSPADQYF